These T cell receptor beta chains were read from a single sample in a study of cytomegalovirus exposure and HLA in healthy donors. Method: immunoSEQ multiplex PCR; TCRdb's copy keeps in-frame clones and lacks some. The table records 200,000 to 250,000 clones, about 75% of them present only once. The specimen sequenced was PBMCs. All receptors derive from a woman aged 25 to 39 in good health and CMV-seronegative. Each CDR3 is given without its conserved first and last residue. The order of the fields is V gene, CDR3 protein.

V gene: TRBV5-4; CDR3 protein: AISLESSGRSNTGELF
V gene: TRBV5-1; CDR3 protein: ATALAGANTGELF
V gene: TRBV11-2; CDR3 protein: ASSINRKGQILSGNTIY
V gene: TRBV5-1; CDR3 protein: ASSAGSYNEQF
V gene: TRBV19; CDR3 protein: ASSMGTGRWNEQF
V gene: TRBV6-5; CDR3 protein: ASSYTVRSTYEQY
V gene: TRBV5-6; CDR3 protein: ASSLFGGNYGYT
V gene: TRBV4-2; CDR3 protein: ASSRISGGSLNEQF
V gene: TRBV6-1; CDR3 protein: ASRSPGRVVYT
V gene: TRBV27; CDR3 protein: ASSLLGGSNNEQF
V gene: TRBV5-1; CDR3 protein: ASSLDGSGRYNEQF
V gene: TRBV4-1; CDR3 protein: ASSQARTASSTDTQY
V gene: TRBV5-1; CDR3 protein: ASSPGYNVRNTEAF